This TCR beta chain is drawn from a study of kidney transplant recipient with SARS-CoV-2 infection. V was cut by 2 bases and J by 3 bases, with 7 bases left in between. Germline CDR1 is LNHDA and CDR2 is SQIVND (reference sequence). The length of the CDR3 is 13 residues. TCRdb passed the reads through MiXCR, listing each CDR3 protein once. The sample carries 200,000 to 250,000 distinct CDR3 sequences, 29% recorded once. A remark on this clonotype: A much more abundant neighbour one base away suggests this may be a read error.

This receptor was taken from a male patient aged 25-45 years who had COVID-19 and was a kidney transplant recipient. Some T cells may be the graft donor's. The chain employs TRBV19 and TRBJ1-2; D is ambiguous. Here the sequenced sample was a blood sample, taken at baseline and on day 111 from a kidney transplant recipient. CDR3 protein: CASSITADYGYTF. The CDR3 DNA is TGTGCCAGTAGTATAACGGCAGACTATGGCTACACCTTC.